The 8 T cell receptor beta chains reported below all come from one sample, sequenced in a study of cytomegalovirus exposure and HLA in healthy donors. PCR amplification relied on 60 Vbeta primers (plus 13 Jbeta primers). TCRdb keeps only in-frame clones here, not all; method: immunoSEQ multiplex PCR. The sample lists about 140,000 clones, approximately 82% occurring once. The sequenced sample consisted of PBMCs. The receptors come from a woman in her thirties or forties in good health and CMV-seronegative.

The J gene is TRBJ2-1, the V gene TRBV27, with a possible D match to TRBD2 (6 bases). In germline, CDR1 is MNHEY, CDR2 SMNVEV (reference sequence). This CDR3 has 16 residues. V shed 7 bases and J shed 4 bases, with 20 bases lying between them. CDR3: CASNLAEGLKYNEQFF. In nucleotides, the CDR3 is TGTGCCAGCAACTTAGCGGAGGGACTTAAATACAATGAGCAGTTCTTC.

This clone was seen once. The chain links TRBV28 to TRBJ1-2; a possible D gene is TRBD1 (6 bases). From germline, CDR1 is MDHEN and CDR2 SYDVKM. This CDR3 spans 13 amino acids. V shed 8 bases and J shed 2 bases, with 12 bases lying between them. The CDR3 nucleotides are TGTGCCAGCGGGGACACGGAAAACTATGGCTACACCTTC. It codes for CASGDTENYGYTF.

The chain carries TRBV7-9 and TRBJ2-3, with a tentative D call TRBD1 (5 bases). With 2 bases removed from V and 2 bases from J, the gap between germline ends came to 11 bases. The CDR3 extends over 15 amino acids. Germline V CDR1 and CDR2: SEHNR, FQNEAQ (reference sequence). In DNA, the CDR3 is TGTGCCAGCAGCTTAAAAGGGGCAGACACAGATACGCAGTATTTT. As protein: CASSLKGADTDTQYF.

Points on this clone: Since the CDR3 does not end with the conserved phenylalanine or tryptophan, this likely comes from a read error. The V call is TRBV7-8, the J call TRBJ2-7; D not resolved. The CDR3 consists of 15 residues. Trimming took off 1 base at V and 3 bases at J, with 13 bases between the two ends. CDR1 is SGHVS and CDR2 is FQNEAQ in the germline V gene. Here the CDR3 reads CASSLGPGGFYEQYL. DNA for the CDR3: TGTGCCAGCAGCTTAGGTCCGGGTGGATTCTACGAGCAGTACCTC.

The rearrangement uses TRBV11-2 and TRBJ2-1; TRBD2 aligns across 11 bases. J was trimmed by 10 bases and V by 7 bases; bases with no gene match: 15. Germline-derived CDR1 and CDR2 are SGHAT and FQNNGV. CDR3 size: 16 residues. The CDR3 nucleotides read TGTGCCAGCAAGCAACTAGCGGGAGTGGGATCATGGGAGCAGTTCTTC. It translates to CASKQLAGVGSWEQFF.

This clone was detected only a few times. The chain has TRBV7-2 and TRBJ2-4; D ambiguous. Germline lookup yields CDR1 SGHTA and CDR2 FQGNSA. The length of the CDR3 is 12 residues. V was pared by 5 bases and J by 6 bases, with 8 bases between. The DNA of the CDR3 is TGTGCCAGCAGCCCCCAGCGAAACATTCAGTACTTC. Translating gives CASSPQRNIQYF. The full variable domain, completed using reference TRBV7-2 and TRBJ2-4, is GAGVSQSPSNKVTEKGKDVELRCDPISGHTALYWYRQSLGQGLEFLIYFQGNSAPDKSGLPSDRFSAERTGGSVSTLTIQRTQQEDSAVYLCASSPQRNIQYFGAGTRLSVL.

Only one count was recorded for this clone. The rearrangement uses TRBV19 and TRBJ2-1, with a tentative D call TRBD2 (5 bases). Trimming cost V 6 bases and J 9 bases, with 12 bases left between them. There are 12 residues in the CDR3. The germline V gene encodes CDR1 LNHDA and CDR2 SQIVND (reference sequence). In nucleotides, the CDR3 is TGTGCCAGTAGCCGGACTTGGGTTGAGCAGTTCTTC. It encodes CASSRTWVEQFF.

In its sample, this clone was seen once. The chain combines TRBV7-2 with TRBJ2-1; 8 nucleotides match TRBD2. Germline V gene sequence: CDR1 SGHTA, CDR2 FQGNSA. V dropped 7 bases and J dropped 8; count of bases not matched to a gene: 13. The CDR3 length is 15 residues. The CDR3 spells CASTQTGTSNHEQFF. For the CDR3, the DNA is TGTGCCAGCACCCAGACCGGGACTAGTAACCATGAGCAGTTCTTC.